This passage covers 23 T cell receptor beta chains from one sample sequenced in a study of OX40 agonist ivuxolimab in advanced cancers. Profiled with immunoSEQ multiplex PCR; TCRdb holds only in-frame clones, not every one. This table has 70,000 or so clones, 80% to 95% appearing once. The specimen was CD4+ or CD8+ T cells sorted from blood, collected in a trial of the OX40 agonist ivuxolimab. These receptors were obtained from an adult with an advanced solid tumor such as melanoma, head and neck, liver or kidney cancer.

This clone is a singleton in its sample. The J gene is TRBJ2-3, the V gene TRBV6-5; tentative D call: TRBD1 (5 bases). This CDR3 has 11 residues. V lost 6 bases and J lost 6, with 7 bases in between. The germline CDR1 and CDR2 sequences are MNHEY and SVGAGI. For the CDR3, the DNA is TGTGCCAGCAGAAACAGGGATACGCAGTATTTT. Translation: CASRNRDTQYF.

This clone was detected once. The CDR3 nucleotides are TGTGCCAGCAGTTATCGAGGGGGCGCAGATACGCAGTATTTT. Amino acid sequence: CASSYRGGADTQYF. The chain employs TRBV6-5 and TRBJ2-3, with 7 positions matching TRBD1. The ends lost 3 bases at V and 4 bases at J; junction bases unmatched: 4. The CDR3 length is 14 residues. CDR1 and CDR2 (germline): MNHEY, SVGAGI.

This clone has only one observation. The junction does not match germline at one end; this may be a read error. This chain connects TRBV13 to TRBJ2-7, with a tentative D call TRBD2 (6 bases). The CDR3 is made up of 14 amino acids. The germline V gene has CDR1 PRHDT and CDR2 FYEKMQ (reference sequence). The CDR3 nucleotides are TGTGCCAGCAGCCTAGGGCGGGGATTCTACGAGCAGTACTTC. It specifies CASSLGRGFYEQYF.

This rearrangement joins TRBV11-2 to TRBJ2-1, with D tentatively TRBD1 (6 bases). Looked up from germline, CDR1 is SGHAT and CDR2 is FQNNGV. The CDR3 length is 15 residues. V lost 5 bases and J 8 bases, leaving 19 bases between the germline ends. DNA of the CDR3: TGTGCCAGCAGCCGATGGGACACTCCGAACGATGAGCAGTTCTTC. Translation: CASSRWDTPNDEQFF.

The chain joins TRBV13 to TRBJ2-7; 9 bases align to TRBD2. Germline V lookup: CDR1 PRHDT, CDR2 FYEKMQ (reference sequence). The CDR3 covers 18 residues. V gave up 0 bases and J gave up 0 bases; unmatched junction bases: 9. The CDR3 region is CASSLGMAGGLLSYEQYF. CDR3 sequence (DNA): TGTGCCAGCAGCTTAGGAATGGCGGGGGGGCTCCTCTCCTACGAGCAGTACTTC. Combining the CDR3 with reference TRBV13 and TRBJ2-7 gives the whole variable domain AAGVIQSPRHLIKEKRETATLKCYPIPRHDTVYWYQQGPGQDPQFLISFYEKMQSDKGSIPDRFSAQQFSDYHSELNMSSLELGDSALYFCASSLGMAGGLLSYEQYFGPGTRLTVT.

The CDR3 loop reads CASSQGFSYEQYF. Written as DNA, the CDR3 is TGTGCCAGTTCACAGGGCTTCTCCTACGAGCAGTACTTC. This sequence joins TRBV19 and TRBJ2-7; possible D gene TRBD1, 6 bases. There are 13 residues in the CDR3. V gave up 8 bases and J gave up 0 bases, with 11 bases separating them. Germline CDR1 and CDR2: LNHDA and SQIVND (reference sequence).

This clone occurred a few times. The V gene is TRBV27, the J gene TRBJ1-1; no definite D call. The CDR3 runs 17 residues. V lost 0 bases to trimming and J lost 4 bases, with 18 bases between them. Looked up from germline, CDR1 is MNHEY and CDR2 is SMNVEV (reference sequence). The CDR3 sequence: CASSLSVIGEGITEAFF. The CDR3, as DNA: TGTGCCAGCAGTTTATCAGTAATTGGGGAAGGGATCACTGAAGCTTTCTTT.

The CDR3: CASSLGGEGGKAQETQYF. DNA of the CDR3: TGTGCCAGCAGCTTAGGAGGAGAGGGTGGCAAGGCCCAAGAGACCCAGTACTTC. This chain joins TRBV7-9 and TRBJ2-5; a weak D match, TRBD2 (5 bases). Trimming pared 1 base from V and 1 base from J, leaving 19 bases between. The CDR3 length is 18 residues. Germline V gives CDR1 SEHNR, CDR2 FQNEAQ (reference sequence).

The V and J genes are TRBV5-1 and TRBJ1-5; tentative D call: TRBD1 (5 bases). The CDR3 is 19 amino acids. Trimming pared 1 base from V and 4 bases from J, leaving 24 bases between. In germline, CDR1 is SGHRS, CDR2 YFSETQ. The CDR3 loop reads CASSLFGIGADGTNQPQHF. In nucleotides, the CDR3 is TGCGCCAGCAGCTTGTTCGGTATCGGGGCAGATGGAACGAATCAGCCCCAGCATTTT.

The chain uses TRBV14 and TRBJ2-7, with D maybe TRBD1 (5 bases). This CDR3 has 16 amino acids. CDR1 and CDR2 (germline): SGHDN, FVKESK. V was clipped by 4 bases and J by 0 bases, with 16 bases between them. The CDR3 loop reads CASSLKGQDYSYEQYF. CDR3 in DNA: TGTGCCAGCAGCCTCAAGGGGCAGGATTACTCCTACGAGCAGTACTTC.

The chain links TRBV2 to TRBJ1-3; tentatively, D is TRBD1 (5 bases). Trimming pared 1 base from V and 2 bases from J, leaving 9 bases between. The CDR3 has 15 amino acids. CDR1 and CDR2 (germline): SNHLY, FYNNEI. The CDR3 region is CASSEGDSAGNTIYF. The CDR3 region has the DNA TGTGCCAGCAGTGAAGGCGACAGTGCTGGAAACACCATATATTTT.

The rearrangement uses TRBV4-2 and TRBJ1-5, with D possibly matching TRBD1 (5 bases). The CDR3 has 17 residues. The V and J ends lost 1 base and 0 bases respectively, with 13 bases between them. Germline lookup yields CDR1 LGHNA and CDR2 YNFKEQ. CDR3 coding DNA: TGTGCCAGCAGCCAAGGTACAGGAGGTTATAGCAATCAGCCCCAGCATTTT. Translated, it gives CASSQGTGGYSNQPQHF.

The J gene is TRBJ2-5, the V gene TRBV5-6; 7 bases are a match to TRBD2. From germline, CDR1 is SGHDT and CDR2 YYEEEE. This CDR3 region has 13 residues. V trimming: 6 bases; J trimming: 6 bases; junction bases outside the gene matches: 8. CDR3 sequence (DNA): TGTGCCAGCATATTGGGCGGGGGAAAGACCCAGTACTTC. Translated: CASILGGGKTQYF.

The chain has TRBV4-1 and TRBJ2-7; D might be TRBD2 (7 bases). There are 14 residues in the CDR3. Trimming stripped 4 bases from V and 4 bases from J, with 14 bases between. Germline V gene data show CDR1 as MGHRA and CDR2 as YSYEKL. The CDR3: CASSRPGGAYEQYF. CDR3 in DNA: TGCGCCAGCAGCCGCCCGGGGGGCGCTTACGAGCAGTACTTC.

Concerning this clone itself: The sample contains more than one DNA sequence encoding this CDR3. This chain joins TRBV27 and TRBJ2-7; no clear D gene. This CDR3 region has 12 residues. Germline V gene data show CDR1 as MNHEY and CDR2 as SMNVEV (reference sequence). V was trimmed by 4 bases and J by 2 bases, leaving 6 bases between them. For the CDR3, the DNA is TGTGCCAGCAGTTCCCCGCCCTACGAGCAGTACTTC. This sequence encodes CASSSPPYEQYF.

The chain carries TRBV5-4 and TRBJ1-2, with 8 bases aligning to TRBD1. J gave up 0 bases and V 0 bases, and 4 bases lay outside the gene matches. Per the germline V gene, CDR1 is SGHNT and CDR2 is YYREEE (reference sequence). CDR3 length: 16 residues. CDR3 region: CASSLGTGLANYGYTF. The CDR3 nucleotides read TGTGCCAGCAGCTTGGGGACAGGGTTAGCTAACTATGGCTACACCTTC.

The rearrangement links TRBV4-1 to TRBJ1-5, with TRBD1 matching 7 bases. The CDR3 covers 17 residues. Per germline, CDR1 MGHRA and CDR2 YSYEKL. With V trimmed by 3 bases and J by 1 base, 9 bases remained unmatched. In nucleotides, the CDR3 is TGCGCCAGCAGCCAGTCAGAAACAGGGGAAAGCAATCAGCCCCAGCATTTT. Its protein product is CASSQSETGESNQPQHF.

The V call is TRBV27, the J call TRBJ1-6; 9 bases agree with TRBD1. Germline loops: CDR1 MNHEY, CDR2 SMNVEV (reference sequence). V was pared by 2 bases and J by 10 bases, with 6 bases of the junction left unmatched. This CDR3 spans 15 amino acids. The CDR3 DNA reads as TGTGCCAGCAGTTTAAAGGGGACAGGGCTCTCACCCCTCCACTTT. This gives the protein CASSLKGTGLSPLHF.

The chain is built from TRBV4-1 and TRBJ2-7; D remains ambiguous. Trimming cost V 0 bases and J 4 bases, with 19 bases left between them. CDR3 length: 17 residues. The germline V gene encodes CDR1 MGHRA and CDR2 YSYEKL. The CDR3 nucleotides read TGCGCCAGCAGCCAAGAAGGTGAGCAAGTGTTCGGGTACGAGCAGTACTTC. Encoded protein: CASSQEGEQVFGYEQYF.

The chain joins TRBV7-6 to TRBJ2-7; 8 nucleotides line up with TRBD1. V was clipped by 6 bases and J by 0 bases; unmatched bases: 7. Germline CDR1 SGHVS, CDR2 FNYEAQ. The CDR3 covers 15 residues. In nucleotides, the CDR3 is TGTGCCAGCAGTCCAGGGGGCCTATCCTCCTACGAGCAGTACTTC. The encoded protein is CASSPGGLSSYEQYF.

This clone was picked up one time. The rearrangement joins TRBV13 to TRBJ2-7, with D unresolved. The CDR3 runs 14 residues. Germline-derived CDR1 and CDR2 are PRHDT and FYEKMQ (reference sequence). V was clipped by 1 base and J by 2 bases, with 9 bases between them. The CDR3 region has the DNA TGTGCCAGCAGCTTAGTAGGTGCGACCTACGAGCAGTACTTC. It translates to CASSLVGATYEQYF.

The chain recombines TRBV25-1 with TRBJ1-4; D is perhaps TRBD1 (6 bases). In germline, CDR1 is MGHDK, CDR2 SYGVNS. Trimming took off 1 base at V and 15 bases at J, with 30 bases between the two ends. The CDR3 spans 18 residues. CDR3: CASSEWTAGAVSLKRVFF. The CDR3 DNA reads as TGTGCCAGCAGTGAATGGACGGCAGGGGCCGTGAGTTTGAAAAGGGTGTTTTTT.

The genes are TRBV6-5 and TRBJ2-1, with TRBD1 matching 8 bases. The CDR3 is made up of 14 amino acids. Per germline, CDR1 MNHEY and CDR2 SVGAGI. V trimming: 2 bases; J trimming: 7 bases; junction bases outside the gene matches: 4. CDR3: CASSYGRGLNEQFF. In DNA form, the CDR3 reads TGTGCCAGCAGTTACGGCAGGGGGCTTAATGAGCAGTTCTTC.